This T cell receptor beta chain was captured in a study of blood T cell repertoires in COVID-19. The germline gives CDR1 MDHEN, CDR2 SYDVKM. The V segment lost 4 bases and the J segment 4 bases; nucleotides outside the gene matches: 10. The CDR3 contains 15 residues. Libraries were prepared by immunoSEQ multiplex PCR; TCRdb keeps only in-frame clonotypes and omits some of them. The table has fewer than 300,000 clones, 80% to 95% seen once. The receptor was derived from a young woman who had recovered from COVID-19. The rearrangement links TRBV28 to TRBJ2-7, with 7 bases fitting TRBD1. Specimen: PBMCs or T cells enriched from blood (not recorded which). Here the CDR3 reads CASSSSRRDRYEQYF. For the CDR3, the DNA is TGTGCCAGCAGTTCCTCACGCCGGGACAGATACGAGCAGTACTTC.